This T cell receptor (beta chain) was recovered during a study of T cell repertoires in cytomegalovirus infection. This clonotype has just one count. As yet, its antigen is unknown. TCRdb passed the reads through MiXCR, listing each CDR3 protein once. The sample lists 830,000 or so distinct CDR3 sequences; about 33% were seen once. Germline values: CDR1 SGDLS, CDR2 YYNGEE. The ends lost 3 bases at V and 5 bases at J; junction bases unmatched: 10. The CDR3 is 16 residues long. Here the sequenced sample was cultured CD8+ T cells from PBMCs, taken from culture after CMV antigen stimulation. The clonotype originates from a human donor in good health (CMV status not recorded). Some clones in this sample may be carry-over from other donors' samples. The V call is TRBV9, the J call TRBJ2-3; 9 bases match TRBD2. CDR3 in DNA: TGTGCCAGCAGCGACATCTCTAGCGGGGCGGGAGATACGCAGTATTTT. Residues: CASSDISSGAGDTQYF.